The T cell receptor beta chain described here comes from a study of cytomegalovirus exposure and HLA in healthy donors (dated by TCRdb to about 2017). Describing the broader study: An earlier analysis of approximately 640 of the donors reported 250 to 350 Gb of sequence data and around 110 million unique TCR beta sequences from roughly 200 million T cells. Around 300 gigabases of sequencing data and roughly 90 million unique TCR sequences were included in an early release covering roughly 700 HLA-typed donors. Of the 398 genotyped donors, around 81% fell in the genetic ancestry cluster associated with self-reported Caucasian donors. The study was designed to test whether signatures of past pathogen exposure could be identified by cataloging public T cell receptors. The study used immunosequencing to profile the T cell repertoires of more than 650 subjects and linked those repertoires to cytomegalovirus serostatus. Besides the first cohort of hundreds of subjects, a separate validation cohort made up of 120 different subjects was used. To predict cytomegalovirus infection status, the study brought together high-throughput TCR immunosequencing, statistical association of individual TCRs with disease status, and machine learning. In a later analysis, previously published TCR beta repertoires from 666 donors were re-analyzed and high-resolution HLA genotyping was added so that TCR occurrence patterns could be studied. Rather than using new phenotypic data, the later analysis identified candidate immune exposures from TCR beta sequences and from how often those sequences occurred across donors. In an earlier analysis of 587 of the donors, high-throughput TCR beta sequencing was used to judge whether each TCR beta V gene segment behaved as functional or pseudogenic. Alongside the repertoire data, information on donor age, sex, ethnicity and CMV serostatus was compiled. A later genetic analysis took genome-wide SNP genotypes for 398 of the 666 donors and used that subset as a discovery cohort. Every repertoire in the discovery cohort had been generated on one and the same sequencing platform. HLA typing covered class I and class II loci at four-digit resolution. Typing coverage varied by locus: roughly 620-640 donors for A, B, C, DRB1 and DQB1; approximately 500 for DQA1; about 600 for DPA1; approximately 490 for DPB1. Roughly five DR-DQ haplotypes were treated as single units for association and clustering because of strong linkage in the cohort. Among 398 genotyped donors of the cohort, an average of roughly 240,000 unique TCR beta nucleotide sequences were sequenced per donor, around 20% of them non-productive.

In total, roughly 710 healthy bone marrow donors made up the cohort. At the time of sampling, every cohort member was nominally healthy, though immune exposures that went unrecorded were likely present. The donor was CMV seronegative and belonged to the group of 352 seronegative cohort members. Every donor gave a peripheral blood sample, and the peripheral blood mononuclear cells from that sample were used for TCR beta sequencing. The Qiagen DNeasy Blood Extraction Kit was used to extract genomic DNA from the blood cell samples. The library relied on the immunoSEQ multiplex PCR assay. A mixture of 60 forward primers for TCR Vbeta segments and 13 reverse primers for TCR Jbeta segments was used in the multiplex PCR. Amplification of the CDR3 region of rearranged TCR beta genes was performed with a multiplex PCR assay on genomic DNA. The Illumina HiSeq System was used to sequence the amplified TCR beta libraries as 87-base-pair reads. As for the authors' bioinformatics: A later analysis counted about 80 million unique TCR beta chains across the 550 to 800 repertoires, and roughly 10 million of these chains were shared by at least two donors. To remove PCR and sequencing errors, raw reads were error-corrected and collapsed into unique sequences using a nearest-neighbor algorithm that merged closely related sequences. V, D and J gene segments were assigned by aligning CDR3 sequences to IMGT reference sequences. For a sequence to be retained, at least a six-nucleotide match to both a V gene segment and a J gene segment was required. A rearrangement was called productive if the CDR3 had no stop codons and remained in frame with V and J, and every other rearrangement was called non-productive. CDR3 was defined by IMGT convention, running from the second conserved V-encoded cysteine to the conserved J-encoded phenylalanine. Sequences without an unambiguous match to a single V gene segment were excluded from the earlier analysis of about 600 of the donors. In an earlier analysis of approximately 590 of the donors, a V segment was called functional when productive rearrangements were above 56.7%, and segregating when the standard deviation between donors exceeded 5%. A statistical classification framework was built to diagnose cytomegalovirus status from the catalog of TCR beta chain sequences. A later analysis assigned V and J genes by comparing TCR nucleotide sequences with IMGT/GENE-DB human TR gene sequences. Using the TCRdist pipeline, a later analysis assigned CDR3 sequences along with most-parsimonious VDJ recombination scenarios. In a later analysis, each TCR beta chain was defined by its CDR3 amino acid sequence together with its V-gene family, and reads without a unique V-gene family were excluded. A later analysis removed roughly 590 highly shared, low-generation-probability nucleotide sequences to deal with suspected cross-contamination and a sequencing artifact. For each public chain, a later analysis derived a clonal expansion index from normalized ranks of inferred template counts within each repertoire. In a later analysis, generation probabilities were computed using a VDJ recombination model fitted to out-of-frame rearrangements, and the results were checked against IGoR. In a later analysis, hypergeometric tests were used to score TCR-TCR, TCR-HLA and TCR-CMV co-occurrence, with a repertoire-size bias correction applied to TCR pairs. False discovery rates were estimated in a later analysis by permuting HLA or CMV assignments 20 times. In a later analysis, co-occurring TCRs were grouped using DBSCAN, with TCRdist sequence similarity added in when clustering inside HLA-allele-positive subsets. Co-occurrence clustering excluded repertoires with fewer than 30,000 or more than 120,000 public chains, plus five with anomalous nucleotide sharing. Here the immuneACCESS table is served through TCRdb, limited to in-frame sequences with V and J called. Missing clones are a known gap in these copies; in checked studies unresolved V genes cover under half, and the rest lacks a known reason. V, J and clone size are those of that table, while D and trimming were read from the DNA. This sample comprises 160,000 or so clones, roughly four fifths of them detected only once. The top ten hold less than 1.2% of the sample.

A remark on this clone: The antigen it binds to is not known. No much larger clone exists at a distance of one base, and base qualities are not known.

Broad study findings and their caveats: In a later genetic analysis, fewer N-insertions in productive TCRs were reported among donors in an Asian-associated ancestry cluster than the roughly 710-donor mean. A few of the identified cytomegalovirus-associated TCR beta chains were confirmed in vitro to be specific for cytomegalovirus antigens. Specific HLA alleles were associated with 15,000 to 20,000 TCR beta sequences at a false discovery rate of 0.05 in a later analysis. The classifier was reported to diagnose cytomegalovirus status with high specificity and sensitivity in both the original cohort and the validation cohort. Compared with equally common non-associated chains, HLA-associated TCR beta chains in a later analysis were more clonally expanded and had lower generation probabilities. Because counts were too low, roughly 18 rarely observed V segments, including chromosome 9 orphons, were left out of the earlier analysis of about 620 of the donors. In an earlier analysis of several hundred of the donors, most TCR beta V segments were observed in productive rearrangements about 87% or about 30% of the time, broadly matching IMGT annotations. Most TCR sequences were seen in very few donors, while some public TCRs were found in many individuals. Because the 87-base-pair reads could not distinguish some IMGT-functional V segments, including TRBV6-2 and TRBV6-3, those segments were excluded. Because some donors lacked HLA typing at each locus, the association tests relied only on the typed subset. V-gene and J-gene trimming of TCR beta chains was associated with a missense DCLRE1C variant in a later genetic analysis, and the association was replicated in an independent cohort. CMV serostatus was the only immune exposure information available for the cohort. In the study, around 150 TCR beta chains were listed as associated with cytomegalovirus. In a later analysis, most CMV-associated TCR beta chains were found to appear HLA-restricted, with HLA associations seemingly driven largely by CMV exposure. Presence/absence analyses assumed roughly uniform sequencing depth across donors, an assumption that may not hold. A later analysis reported that several top co-occurrence clusters appeared linked to parvovirus B19, influenza, CMV and Epstein-Barr virus. When HLA alleles, especially DR and DQ, strongly co-occurred, TCR associations were difficult to assign to individual alleles. A cluster of highly shared sequence variants was judged likely to be a technical artifact of the sequencing pipeline. The authors suggested that the approach could potentially be generalized to other disease states and immunological phenotypes. A further reported finding was that TCR beta sequences accurately predicted the HLA-A and HLA-B alleles for most subjects in the first cohort. The cohort was sequenced for TCR beta chains only, and without alpha or paired-chain data the features that could be detected were limited. Linkage disequilibrium might explain the correlated functional status among segregating V segments, but an unknown experimental factor could not be ruled out. In a later analysis, the rate of TCR association differed among HLA loci, with DRB1 alleles having the most associated TCRs and HLA-C alleles having the fewest.

The CDR3 contains 18 residues, cysteine and phenylalanine counted. Left in the record is the CDR3 DNA by itself, 54 bases read in frame from the first base. V has 4 bases trimmed and J has 4 bases trimmed; junction bases matching no gene number 11. As encoded in the germline V gene, CDR1 is MDHEN while CDR2 is SYDVKM. This clonotype originated in a woman aged 40 to 49 in good health and CMV-seronegative. The sample consisted of PBMCs. The chain is encoded by TRBV28 joined to TRBJ2-1, and 12 junctional nucleotides match TRBD2. The CDR3 loop reads CASSSGLTGTSGYNEQFF. The nucleotide sequence reads as follows: TGTGCCAGCAGTTCAGGACTTACCGGGACTAGCGGGTACAATGAGCAGTTCTTC.